The clone carrying this T cell receptor (beta chain) has more than one count but fewer than ten. Its matching antigen is unknown. An end of the junction differs from the germline gene, which may be a read error. The sample belongs to a study of regulatory T cells in long-lasting Graves disease. Researchers made TCR beta libraries by using iRepertoire HTBI primers and running Arm-PCR on CDR3 regions. TCRdb analysed the multiplex PCR reads with MiXCR anew, one entry per CDR3 protein. Counted here are under 300,000 distinct CDR3 sequences, 15% to 20% occurring once; the ten biggest clones make up 13% to 15%. Study outcomes and limitations: Among persistent patients, a larger number of public clonotypes were shared (approximately 2,900) than among newly diagnosed patients (roughly 910).

Specified time point: newly diagnosed GD, antithyroid drugs for less than 3 months. There was RNA extracted from PBMCs, and the TCR library was made from it. CDR1 is PRHDT and CDR2 is FYEKMQ in the germline V gene (reference sequence). This CDR3 is built from 15 residues. The same data also contributed to another study, on T cells in Graves' hyperthyroidism and ophthalmopathy. That study adds: HTBI primers were used for first-round RT-PCR of the TCR CDR3.

V is TRBV13 and J is TRBJ2-7; D is undetermined. Sequencing used peripheral blood mononuclear cells (PBMCs), obtained at new diagnosis, from a patient treated with antithyroid drugs. This TCR came from a young woman with Graves disease. CDR3 sequence (DNA): TGTGCCAGCAGCTCGTCTACCCCCGGGCCCTACAAGCAGTACTTC. Translated: CASSSSTPGPYKQYF.